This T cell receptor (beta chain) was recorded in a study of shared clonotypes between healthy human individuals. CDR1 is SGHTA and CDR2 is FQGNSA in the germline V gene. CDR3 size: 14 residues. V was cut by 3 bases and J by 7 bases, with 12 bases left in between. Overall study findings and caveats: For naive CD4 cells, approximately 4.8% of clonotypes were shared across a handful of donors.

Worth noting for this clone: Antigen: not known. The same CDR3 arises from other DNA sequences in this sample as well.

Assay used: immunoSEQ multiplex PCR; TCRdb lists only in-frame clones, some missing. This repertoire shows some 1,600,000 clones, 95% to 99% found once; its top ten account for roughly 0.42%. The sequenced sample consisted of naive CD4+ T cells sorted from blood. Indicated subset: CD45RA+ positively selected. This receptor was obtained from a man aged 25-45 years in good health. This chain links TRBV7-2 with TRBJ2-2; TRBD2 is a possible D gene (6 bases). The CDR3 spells CASSLGLGGGELFF. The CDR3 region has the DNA TGTGCCAGCAGCTTGGGACTCGGAGGCGGGGAGCTGTTTTTT.